This T cell receptor beta chain comes out of a study of CD8 T cells in ankylosing spondylitis (dated by TCRdb to 2017 to 2019). Looking at the study overall: The study profiled T cell receptor beta repertoires in healthy donors and ankylosing spondylitis patients to find disease-linked TCR variants. In total, the full study cohort was made up of about 110 healthy donors and approximately 24 ankylosing spondylitis patients. Peripheral blood samples were taken, and synovial fluid was additionally collected from ankylosing spondylitis patients. Study-wide conclusions, independent of this receptor: Blood from ankylosing spondylitis patients appeared to be characterized by a TCR beta motif made up of seven or eight highly homologous amino acid variants. Some TCR beta motif variants had previously been reported in synovial fluid and blood of reactive arthritis patients, which suggested common disease-initiation mechanisms. In peripheral blood, the disease-linked clones were found at relatively low frequencies and had a CD8+ phenotype. Significant enrichment of the disease-linked clones was reported in matched synovial fluid samples from ankylosing spondylitis patients.

This clonotype came up a few times. Its antigen is not yet known. Within one base of it there is no much larger clone, and no base qualities were kept. Sequenced using an Illumina HiSeq 2500. Quantitative 5'-RACE with molecular barcodes was the method used to prepare the TCR beta libraries. From the authors' description of their analysis: Disease-linked TCR variants were identified with a new computational method built on a probabilistic model of VDJ rearrangement. Through fastp at Q25 and MiXCR, TCRdb rebuilt clones from the public reads, retaining in-frame beta chains. Each record represents a unique CDR3 protein, reported with the most common genes and DNA among its rows. The V and J calls here are based on TCRdb, not the publication. The sample table contains a few hundred thousand distinct CDR3 sequences; only one count was recorded for 8% to 11% of them. The ten biggest clones cover roughly a fifth of the sample.

Sequenced sample: blood, either unsorted or a sorted T cell fraction (not recorded which). The TCR comes from a male donor with ankylosing spondylitis or in good health (not recorded which).

For the CDR3, the sequence is CATSRDKRDNAYEQYF. DNA sequence: TGTGCCACCAGCAGAGATAAGAGAGACAATGCCTACGAGCAGTACTTC. In this chain, TRBV15 is recombined with TRBJ2-7, with the D gene uncertain. From its cysteine to its phenylalanine, the CDR3 spans 16 amino acids. CDR3 DNA only is kept here, 48 bases in frame from base 1. Sequences LNHNV (CDR1) and YYDKDF (CDR2) are obtained from the germline V gene (reference sequence). Trimming costs V 0 bases and J 2 bases, and their ends lie 14 bases apart.